This entry is about one TCR beta chain. TCRdb's table, derived via immunoSEQ multiplex PCR, lists solely in-frame clones and lacks some. The sample holds 20,000 or so clones; over 85% are singletons and the top ten take around 9.2%. The sample is drawn from a study of T cell changes during pregnancy in multiple sclerosis. Germline CDR1 is SGHRS and CDR2 is YFSETQ. The CDR3 runs 12 residues. V lost 2 bases and J lost 6, with 6 bases in between. Material: CD8+ T cells from peripheral blood mononuclear cells, obtained in the third trimester of pregnancy. This receptor was obtained from a female donor in good health, enrolled as a control in a pregnancy study. The V gene is TRBV5-1, the J gene TRBJ2-1, with D tentatively TRBD2 (5 bases). Here the CDR3 reads CASSFGGNEQFF. The CDR3, as DNA: TGCGCCAGCAGCTTTGGAGGCAATGAGCAGTTCTTC.